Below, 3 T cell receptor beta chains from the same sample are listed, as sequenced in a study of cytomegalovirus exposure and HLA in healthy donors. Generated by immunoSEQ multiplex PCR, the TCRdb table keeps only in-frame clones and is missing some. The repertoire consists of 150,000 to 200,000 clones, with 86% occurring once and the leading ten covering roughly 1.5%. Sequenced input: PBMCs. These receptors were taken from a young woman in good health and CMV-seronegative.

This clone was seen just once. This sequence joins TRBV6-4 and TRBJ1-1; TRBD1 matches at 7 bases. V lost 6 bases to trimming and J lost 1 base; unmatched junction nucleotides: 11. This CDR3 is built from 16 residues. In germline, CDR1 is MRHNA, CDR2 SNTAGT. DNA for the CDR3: TGTGCCAGCAGAGCCCCGAACAGGGGATCGAACACTGAAGCTTTCTTT. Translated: CASRAPNRGSNTEAFF.

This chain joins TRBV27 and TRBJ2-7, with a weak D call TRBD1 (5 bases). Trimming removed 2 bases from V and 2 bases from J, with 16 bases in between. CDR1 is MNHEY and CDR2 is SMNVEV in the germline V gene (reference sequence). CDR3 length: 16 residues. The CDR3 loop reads CASSLGAAEIAYEQYF. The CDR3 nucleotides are TGTGCCAGCAGTTTAGGGGCTGCGGAGATCGCCTACGAGCAGTACTTC.

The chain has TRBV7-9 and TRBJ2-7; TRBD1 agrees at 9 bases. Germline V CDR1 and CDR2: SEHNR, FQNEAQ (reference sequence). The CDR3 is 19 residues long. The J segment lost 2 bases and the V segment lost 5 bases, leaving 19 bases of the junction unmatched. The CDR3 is CASSRPHKGQGKGAYEQYF. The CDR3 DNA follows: TGTGCCAGCAGCCGACCCCATAAAGGACAGGGGAAGGGTGCCTACGAGCAGTACTTC.